This TCR beta chain was recorded in a study of shared clonotypes between healthy human individuals. Broader study findings: Non-shared clonotypes showed lower generation probabilities than clonotypes common to all four donors. What naive subsets generally showed was a larger estimated richness than memory subsets showed.

As regards this clone: The antigen is not known.

CDR3 length equals 16 residues. V gave up 1 base and J gave up 0 bases, with 10 bases separating them. Germline V gene sequence: CDR1 SGHVS, CDR2 FNYEAQ. A roughly 220 ng quantity of DNA, roughly 32,000 T cell genomes, went into the sorted-subset replicate PCRs. Produced via immunoSEQ multiplex PCR; TCRdb's table is partial and in-frame only. The profile shows fewer than 1.8 million clones, roughly 98.5% of them singletons. None of the donors, who were healthy HIV-negative adults, had recently had acute infections or vaccinations. Specimen: naive CD4+ T cells sorted from blood. Subset in this sample: CD45RA+ positively selected. The chain uses TRBV7-6 and TRBJ2-1; D may be TRBD2 (6 bases). This clonotype was sampled from a young man in good health. Here the CDR3 DNA reads TGTGCCAGCAGCTTAGTAGGCGGGAACTCCTACAATGAGCAGTTCTTC. Encoded protein: CASSLVGGNSYNEQFF.